The clone carrying this T cell receptor beta chain was recorded many times. Its antigen is not identified. A single-stranded UMI oligo with SP2 sequence was ligated to cDNA 3' ends. First-round PCR used about 4 cycles and beta primers RC1.1 and RC1.2 covering TRBC1 and TRBC2. TCRdb reprocessed the UMI-ligation and nested PCR reads via MiXCR and lists one record per CDR3 protein. Among 25,000 to 35,000 distinct CDR3 sequences listed, about a tenth were seen once. The CDR3 totals 14 residues. Trimming cost V 0 bases and J 9 bases, with 14 bases left between them. Germline CDR1 reads SGHDN; CDR2 reads FVKESK. The data stem from a study of quantifying T cell responses using KT2 cells. Study overall: TCR alpha and beta constant-region primers primed reverse transcription of RNA. The second PCR was a qPCR stopped at a predetermined fluorescence threshold.

KT2, a clone with a known TCR, was spiked into unfractionated PBMC. A range of KT2-to-PBMC ratios was made using fixed PBMC numbers. Study conclusions and caveats: Very high KT2 spike-in numbers caused saturation in KT2 sequence detection.

This chain links TRBV14 with TRBJ1-1; D might be TRBD1 (6 bases). The sample comprised PBMCs spiked with cells of the T cell clone KT2. The clonotype was recovered from a human donor. The CDR3 sequence: CASSQDRGRSKAFF. CDR3 DNA: TGTGCCAGCAGCCAAGACAGGGGAAGATCGAAAGCTTTCTTT. Full variable domain (remainder filled in from reference TRBV14 and TRBJ1-1): EAGVTQFPSHSVIEKGQTVTLRCDPISGHDNLYWYRRVMGKEIKFLLHFVKESKQDESGMPNNRFLAERTGGTYSTLKVQPAELEDSGVYFCASSQDRGRSKAFFGQGTRLTVV.